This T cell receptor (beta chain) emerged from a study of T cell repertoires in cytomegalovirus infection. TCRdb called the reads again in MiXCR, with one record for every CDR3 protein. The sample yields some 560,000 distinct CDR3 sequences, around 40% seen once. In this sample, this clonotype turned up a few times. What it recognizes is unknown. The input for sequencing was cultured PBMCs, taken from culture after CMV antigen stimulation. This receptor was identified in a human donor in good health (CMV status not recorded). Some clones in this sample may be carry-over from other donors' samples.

The CDR3 DNA follows: TGTGCCAGCAGCCCCCGGACAGAATCTGAGCAGTTCTTC. This encodes CASSPRTESEQFF. This chain uses TRBV7-2 with TRBJ2-1, with D perhaps TRBD1 (6 bases). Per germline, CDR1 SGHTA and CDR2 FQGNSA. CDR3 length: 13 residues. The ends were cut back, 5 bases at V and 9 bases at J, with 14 bases in the middle.